This T cell receptor beta chain was identified during a study of shared clonotypes between healthy human individuals. General study findings and limits: It was the non-shared clonotypes that had lower generation probabilities than clonotypes shared by all four donors. Memory subsets generally showed smaller estimated richness than naive subsets did.

Worth noting for this clone: Its antigen is currently unknown.

Some clones are missing from TCRdb's copy, which holds only in-frame ones; the method was immunoSEQ multiplex PCR. Here the sample spans some 2,100,000 clones, roughly 95% being singletons. Trimming shortened V by 0 bases and J by 0 bases, and 10 bases separated the two germline ends. This CDR3 comprises 16 residues. Germline-derived CDR1 and CDR2 are WNHNN and SYGVQD (reference sequence). This chain joins TRBV10-1 and TRBJ2-3; possibly TRBD1 for D (6 bases). This TCR was sampled from a man between 18 and 29 years old in good health. The source material was naive CD4+ T cells sorted from blood. Subset denoted: CD45RA+ positively selected. CDR3: CASSESRGPSTDTQYF. The CDR3 coding sequence is TGCGCCAGCAGTGAGTCCAGGGGTCCGAGCACAGATACGCAGTATTTT.